This T cell receptor (beta chain) was captured by sequencing in a study of T-cell reconstitution after alpha-beta-depleted transplantation in children (dated by TCRdb to 2016 to 2017). With regard to the full study: Using TCR repertoire profiling, the study followed T-cell immune reconstitution in a quantitative way in children after TCRalphabeta/CD19-depleted allogeneic hematopoietic cell transplantation.

Receptor amplification or capture employed PCR. TCRdb lists the instrument as Illumina HiSeq 2500. TCR libraries were prepared with molecular barcoding, using unique molecular identifiers to normalize TCRbeta repertoire quantification. TCRdb ran its own pipeline on the public reads, namely fastp trimming at Q25 and MiXCR clone calling, and kept in-frame beta chains. Each entry is one CDR3 protein sequence, shown with its most common DNA and genes. This sample lists some 550,000 distinct CDR3 sequences; around 16% were detected once. Roughly 3.3% of the sample rests with the top ten. This clonotype was seen many times. Its antigen is still unknown. No much larger clone is present one base from it, and per-base qualities are unavailable. The TCR was taken from a human donor who donated a stem cell graft to a child with acute lymphoblastic leukemia. The source material was PBMCs from the stem cell graft donor, sampled from the stem cell graft.

CDR3 region: CASSWGGTGELFF. The sequenced DNA: TGCGCCAGCAGCTGGGGGGGGACCGGGGAGCTGTTTTTT. The chain couples TRBV5-1 to TRBJ2-2, with 7 central nucleotides matching TRBD2. V is cut back by 3 bases and J by 5 bases, with 1 base in the junction unmatched. Including the terminal cysteine and phenylalanine, the CDR3 comprises 13 residues. The retained sequence is limited to the CDR3, 39 bases, with the frame set at the first base. For CDR1 and CDR2, the germline V gene lists SGHRS and YFSETQ.